A selection of T cell receptor beta chains follows, all from one sample in a study of T cells in Graves' hyperthyroidism and ophthalmopathy. Each CDR3 protein is one row after TCRdb ran MiXCR on the multiplex PCR reads. The data contain around 500,000 distinct CDR3 sequences, roughly 16% of them singletons. The sample taken for sequencing was blood. The receptors come from a woman aged 30 to 39 with Graves' ophthalmopathy. CDR3s include the opening cysteine and the closing phenylalanine or tryptophan. A D gene is named only where the DNA matches it firmly. Expanded clones get a size class; other rows say once, few or many, or leave the size out.

V gene: TRBV7-7; J gene: TRBJ2-4; D gene: TRBD2; CDR3 length: 17; clone size: NA; CDR3 protein: CASSFRGAGLAKNIQYF; CDR3 DNA: TGTGCCAGCAGCTTTCGAGGAGCGGGACTAGCCAAAAACATTCAGTACTTC
V gene: TRBV29-1; J gene: TRBJ2-1; D gene: NA; CDR3 length: 11; clone size: few; CDR3 protein: CSVGMRNEQFF; CDR3 DNA: TGCAGCGTTGGAATGCGGAATGAGCAGTTCTTC
V gene: TRBV2; J gene: TRBJ2-1; D gene: NA; CDR3 length: 16; clone size: few; CDR3 protein: CASSNNLRPTRVEQFF; CDR3 DNA: TGTGCCAGCAGTAACAATCTACGACCCACACGGGTTGAGCAGTTCTTC
V gene: TRBV7-6; J gene: TRBJ2-1; D gene: TRBD2; CDR3 length: 16; clone size: NA; CDR3 protein: CASSQPLADSYNEQFF; CDR3 DNA: TGTGCCAGCAGTCAACCCCTAGCGGATAGTTACAATGAGCAGTTCTTC
V gene: TRBV20-1; J gene: TRBJ2-6; D gene: NA; CDR3 length: 13; clone size: NA; CDR3 protein: CSAPDSGANVLTF; CDR3 DNA: TGCAGTGCCCCGGACTCTGGGGCCAACGTCCTGACTTTC
V gene: TRBV28; J gene: TRBJ1-6; D gene: NA; CDR3 length: 14; clone size: many; CDR3 protein: CASSSPAPNSPLHF; CDR3 DNA: TGTGCCAGCAGTTCCCCAGCCCCTAATTCACCCCTCCACTTT
V gene: TRBV10-3; J gene: TRBJ2-7; D gene: TRBD2; CDR3 length: 13; clone size: many; CDR3 protein: CAISITSGYEQYF; CDR3 DNA: TGTGCCATCAGCATTACTAGCGGCTACGAGCAGTACTTC
V gene: TRBV7-3; J gene: TRBJ2-2; D gene: TRBD2; CDR3 length: 21; clone size: NA; CDR3 protein: CASSLPEGHGAGGPHTGELFF; CDR3 DNA: TGTGCCAGCAGCCTCCCCGAGGGGCACGGAGCGGGAGGGCCTCACACCGGGGAGCTGTTTTTT
V gene: TRBV20-1; J gene: TRBJ2-4; D gene: NA; CDR3 length: 13; clone size: few; CDR3 protein: CSAPRDIQNIQYF; CDR3 DNA: TGCAGTGCTCCACGGGACATACAAAACATTCAGTACTTC
V gene: TRBV20-1; J gene: TRBJ2-1; D gene: NA; CDR3 length: 15; clone size: many; CDR3 protein: CSALISESSYNEQFF; CDR3 DNA: TGCAGTGCCCTTATATCTGAGAGCTCCTACAATGAGCAGTTCTTC
V gene: TRBV7-2; J gene: TRBJ1-2; D gene: NA; CDR3 length: 14; clone size: many; CDR3 protein: CASSLEGTIRGYTF; CDR3 DNA: TGTGCCAGCAGCTTAGAGGGGACAATTCGTGGCTACACCTTC
V gene: TRBV7-2; J gene: TRBJ2-7; D gene: NA; CDR3 length: 14; clone size: few; CDR3 protein: CASRPSVDSYEQYF; CDR3 DNA: TGTGCCAGCAGACCATCGGTCGACTCCTACGAGCAGTACTTC
V gene: TRBV4-1; J gene: TRBJ2-7; D gene: NA; CDR3 length: 15; clone size: many; CDR3 protein: CASSQEPGLTYEQYF; CDR3 DNA: TGCGCCAGCAGCCAAGAACCGGGACTCACCTACGAGCAGTACTTC
V gene: TRBV28; J gene: TRBJ2-3; D gene: TRBD2; CDR3 length: 17; clone size: few; CDR3 protein: CASSSRTSGSPTDTQYF; CDR3 DNA: TGTGCCAGCAGTTCAAGGACTAGCGGGAGCCCCACAGATACGCAGTATTTT
V gene: TRBV19; J gene: TRBJ2-1; D gene: NA; CDR3 length: 15; clone size: NA; CDR3 protein: CASTPEGGGYNEQFF; CDR3 DNA: TGTGCCAGTACTCCCGAGGGGGGAGGTTACAATGAGCAGTTCTTC
V gene: TRBV15; J gene: TRBJ2-1; D gene: TRBD2; CDR3 length: 16; clone size: once; CDR3 protein: CATSRDSGGSYNEQFF; CDR3 DNA: TGTGCCACCAGCAGAGATAGCGGGGGGTCCTACAATGAGCAGTTCTTC
V gene: TRBV28; J gene: TRBJ1-6; D gene: NA; CDR3 length: 16; clone size: many; CDR3 protein: CASSSSRGRSNSPLHF; CDR3 DNA: TGTGCCAGCAGTTCCTCCAGGGGAAGATCGAATTCACCCCTCCACTTT
V gene: TRBV29-1; J gene: TRBJ2-1; D gene: NA; CDR3 length: 16; clone size: NA; CDR3 protein: CSVELASELYYNEQFF; CDR3 DNA: TGCAGCGTTGAATTGGCTTCCGAATTATACTACAATGAGCAGTTCTTC
V gene: TRBV18; J gene: TRBJ2-7; D gene: TRBD2; CDR3 length: 14; clone size: NA; CDR3 protein: CASPPPAGEGEQYF; CDR3 DNA: TGTGCCAGCCCACCACCGGCGGGAGAGGGCGAGCAGTACTTC
V gene: TRBV11-2; J gene: TRBJ1-2; D gene: NA; CDR3 length: 13; clone size: many; CDR3 protein: CASSLDVFTGYTF; CDR3 DNA: TGTGCCAGCAGCCTTGACGTCTTTACTGGCTACACCTTC
V gene: TRBV10-3; J gene: TRBJ2-7; D gene: TRBD1; CDR3 length: 14; clone size: many; CDR3 protein: CAISEPGTGVEQYF; CDR3 DNA: TGTGCCATCAGTGAGCCCGGGACAGGGGTTGAGCAGTACTTC
V gene: TRBV20-1; J gene: TRBJ2-7; D gene: NA; CDR3 length: 14; clone size: many; CDR3 protein: CSAILIRETYEQYF; CDR3 DNA: TGCAGTGCTATCCTCATCAGGGAAACCTACGAGCAGTACTTC
V gene: TRBV6-5; J gene: TRBJ2-7; D gene: NA; CDR3 length: 15; clone size: few; CDR3 protein: CASSYSYGKGREQYF; CDR3 DNA: TGTGCCAGCAGTTACTCGTACGGGAAAGGGCGCGAGCAGTACTTC
V gene: TRBV14; J gene: TRBJ2-3; D gene: TRBD2; CDR3 length: 14; clone size: NA; CDR3 protein: CASSLGLVTDTQYF; CDR3 DNA: TGTGCCAGCAGCCTGGGACTAGTCACAGATACGCAGTATTTT
V gene: TRBV28; J gene: TRBJ2-5; D gene: TRBD2; CDR3 length: 12; clone size: few; CDR3 protein: CASSLLAGPTHF; CDR3 DNA: TGTGCCAGCAGTTTACTAGCGGGACCGACCCACTTC
V gene: TRBV28; J gene: TRBJ2-3; D gene: TRBD1; CDR3 length: 16; clone size: once; CDR3 protein: CASRTPGTGYSDTQYF; CDR3 DNA: TGTGCCAGCAGAACTCCCGGGACAGGGTATTCAGATACGCAGTATTTT
V gene: TRBV19; J gene: TRBJ2-7; D gene: TRBD1; CDR3 length: 14; clone size: few; CDR3 protein: CASSRGDRADEQYF; CDR3 DNA: TGTGCCAGTAGTCGCGGGGACAGGGCTGACGAGCAGTACTTC
V gene: TRBV11-2; J gene: TRBJ1-5; D gene: NA; CDR3 length: 15; clone size: NA; CDR3 protein: CASGQDWQGNQPQHF; CDR3 DNA: TGTGCCAGCGGCCAAGACTGGCAGGGCAATCAGCCCCAGCATTTT
V gene: TRBV4-3; J gene: TRBJ2-3; D gene: NA; CDR3 length: 13; clone size: NA; CDR3 protein: CASSQDIGDTQYF; CDR3 DNA: TGCGCCAGCAGCCAAGATATTGGGGATACGCAGTATTTT
V gene: TRBV28; J gene: TRBJ1-5; D gene: TRBD1; CDR3 length: 17; clone size: few; CDR3 protein: CASREGQGRSSNQPQHF; CDR3 DNA: TGTGCCAGCAGGGAAGGACAGGGGCGCTCAAGCAATCAGCCCCAGCATTTT
V gene: TRBV5-6; J gene: TRBJ2-3; D gene: NA; CDR3 length: 16; clone size: NA; CDR3 protein: CASSSQQGVITDTQYF; CDR3 DNA: TGTGCCAGCAGCTCACAGCAGGGTGTGATCACAGATACGCAGTATTTT
V gene: TRBV7-9; J gene: TRBJ2-7; D gene: NA; CDR3 length: 15; clone size: many; CDR3 protein: CASSLERDSSYEQYF; CDR3 DNA: TGTGCCAGCAGCTTAGAGCGGGACAGCTCCTACGAGCAGTACTTC
V gene: TRBV20-1; J gene: TRBJ2-7; D gene: NA; CDR3 length: 15; clone size: NA; CDR3 protein: CSASPGGGGSYEQYF; CDR3 DNA: TGCAGTGCTAGTCCTGGCGGAGGGGGGTCCTACGAGCAGTACTTC
V gene: TRBV28; J gene: TRBJ2-7; D gene: NA; CDR3 length: 15; clone size: few; CDR3 protein: CASSLGAGHLYEQYF; CDR3 DNA: TGTGCCAGCAGTTTGGGTGCCGGCCACCTTTACGAGCAGTACTTC
V gene: TRBV12-3/TRBV12-4; J gene: TRBJ2-1; D gene: TRBD2; CDR3 length: 17; clone size: few; CDR3 protein: CASSTTGTTSSYNEQFF; CDR3 DNA: TGTGCCAGCAGTACCACCGGGACTACCTCTTCCTACAATGAGCAGTTCTTC
V gene: TRBV6-2/TRBV6-3; J gene: TRBJ2-7; D gene: TRBD2; CDR3 length: 15; clone size: NA; CDR3 protein: CASSYSGLGAYEQYF; CDR3 DNA: TGTGCCAGCAGTTACTCGGGACTAGGGGCTTACGAGCAGTACTTC
V gene: TRBV5-1; J gene: TRBJ2-3; D gene: TRBD2; CDR3 length: 14; clone size: many; CDR3 protein: CASSLEPGGDTQYF; CDR3 DNA: TGCGCCAGCAGCTTGGAACCGGGGGGAGATACGCAGTATTTT
V gene: TRBV20-1; J gene: TRBJ2-7; D gene: NA; CDR3 length: 16; clone size: few; CDR3 protein: CSARGQFRGHPYEQYF; CDR3 DNA: TGCAGTGCTAGAGGGCAGTTTCGGGGACATCCCTACGAGCAGTACTTC
V gene: TRBV5-4; J gene: TRBJ2-1; D gene: NA; CDR3 length: 16; clone size: few; CDR3 protein: CASRRTGAAKYNEQFF; CDR3 DNA: TGTGCCAGCAGACGGACGGGGGCGGCCAAGTACAATGAGCAGTTCTTC
V gene: TRBV4-2; J gene: TRBJ1-5; D gene: TRBD1; CDR3 length: 16; clone size: few; CDR3 protein: CASSQEGGTGDQPQHF; CDR3 DNA: TGTGCCAGCAGCCAAGAAGGAGGCACAGGGGATCAGCCCCAGCATTTT
V gene: TRBV5-1; J gene: TRBJ1-5; D gene: NA; CDR3 length: 15; clone size: many; CDR3 protein: CASSSVDSVNQPQHF; CDR3 DNA: TGCGCCAGCAGCTCAGTCGACAGCGTAAATCAGCCCCAGCATTTT
V gene: TRBV6-1; J gene: TRBJ2-5; D gene: TRBD1; CDR3 length: 15; clone size: many; CDR3 protein: CASSSPDRVEETQYF; CDR3 DNA: TGTGCCAGCAGTTCCCCGGACAGGGTGGAAGAGACCCAGTACTTC
V gene: TRBV2; J gene: TRBJ2-1; D gene: NA; CDR3 length: 12; clone size: NA; CDR3 protein: CASKRAVNEQFF; CDR3 DNA: TGTGCCAGCAAAAGGGCAGTCAATGAGCAGTTCTTC
V gene: TRBV28; J gene: TRBJ1-1; D gene: NA; CDR3 length: 12; clone size: many; CDR3 protein: CASKAANTEAFF; CDR3 DNA: TGTGCCAGCAAGGCGGCGAACACTGAAGCTTTCTTT
V gene: TRBV6-2/TRBV6-3; J gene: TRBJ2-1; D gene: NA; CDR3 length: 15; clone size: many; CDR3 protein: CASSYEIVGYNEQFF; CDR3 DNA: TGTGCCAGCAGTTACGAAATTGTAGGCTACAATGAGCAGTTCTTC
V gene: TRBV6-2/TRBV6-3; J gene: TRBJ2-5; D gene: TRBD2; CDR3 length: 18; clone size: NA; CDR3 protein: CASRRRTSGSWAKETQYF; CDR3 DNA: TGTGCCAGCAGACGAAGGACTAGCGGGAGTTGGGCCAAAGAGACCCAGTACTTC
V gene: TRBV24-1; J gene: TRBJ2-7; D gene: TRBD1; CDR3 length: 15; clone size: NA; CDR3 protein: CATSHTQGAGYEQYF; CDR3 DNA: TGTGCCACTTCACACACACAGGGGGCAGGCTACGAGCAGTACTTC
V gene: TRBV7-9; J gene: TRBJ1-1; D gene: NA; CDR3 length: 13; clone size: few; CDR3 protein: CASKSTGNTEAFF; CDR3 DNA: TGTGCCAGCAAAAGCACGGGGAACACTGAAGCTTTCTTT
V gene: TRBV6-2/TRBV6-3; J gene: TRBJ2-7; D gene: NA; CDR3 length: 15; clone size: few; CDR3 protein: CASSYTSSSSYEQYF; CDR3 DNA: TGTGCCAGCAGTTACACTTCTAGCAGCTCCTACGAGCAGTACTTC
V gene: TRBV27; J gene: TRBJ1-5; D gene: NA; CDR3 length: 12; clone size: NA; CDR3 protein: CASSFRGRPQHF; CDR3 DNA: TGTGCCAGCAGTTTTCGGGGAAGGCCCCAGCATTTT
V gene: TRBV3-1; J gene: TRBJ2-1; D gene: NA; CDR3 length: 13; clone size: NA; CDR3 protein: CASSSILGDEQFF; CDR3 DNA: TGTGCCAGCAGCTCTATCCTAGGCGATGAGCAGTTCTTC
V gene: TRBV20-1; J gene: TRBJ2-1; D gene: TRBD2; CDR3 length: 14; clone size: many; CDR3 protein: CSAPGGSSYNEQFF; CDR3 DNA: TGCAGTGCCCCGGGGGGAAGCTCCTACAATGAGCAGTTCTTC
V gene: TRBV25-1; J gene: TRBJ1-2; D gene: NA; CDR3 length: 15; clone size: NA; CDR3 protein: CASSARDATSYGYTF; CDR3 DNA: TGTGCCAGCAGTGCCCGGGACGCAACGAGCTATGGCTACACCTTC
V gene: TRBV20-1; J gene: TRBJ2-3; D gene: TRBD2; CDR3 length: 16; clone size: many; CDR3 protein: CSAAETSGRATDTQYF; CDR3 DNA: TGCAGTGCTGCCGAAACTAGCGGGAGGGCCACAGATACGCAGTATTTT
V gene: TRBV20-1; J gene: TRBJ2-7; D gene: NA; CDR3 length: 12; clone size: NA; CDR3 protein: CSVEYVAYEQYF; CDR3 DNA: TGCAGTGTAGAGTACGTTGCCTACGAGCAGTACTTC
V gene: TRBV4-1; J gene: TRBJ2-7; D gene: TRBD1; CDR3 length: 17; clone size: many; CDR3 protein: CASSQDGTGRGWNEQYF; CDR3 DNA: TGCGCCAGCAGCCAAGATGGGACAGGGAGGGGTTGGAACGAGCAGTACTTC
V gene: TRBV5-4; J gene: TRBJ2-4; D gene: NA; CDR3 length: 14; clone size: NA; CDR3 protein: CASSLGSSKNIQYF; CDR3 DNA: TGTGCCAGCAGCTTGGGATCATCCAAAAACATTCAGTACTTC